The 10 T cell receptor beta chains presented below share a single source sample, sequenced in a study of metastatic and nonmetastatic thyroid tumors. TCRdb re-processed the PCR reads through MiXCR. Of under 4,000 clones in the sample, around 35% were seen once. Each patient came to thyroid surgery without any prior treatment (of any kind). Input material: adjacent normal tissue. The receptors come from a female donor with papillary thyroid cancer or a benign thyroid nodule (not recorded which). Some clones in this sample may be carry-over from other donors' samples.

The J gene is TRBJ1-2, the V gene TRBV3-1, with D unresolved. The CDR3 is 14 residues long. The V gene lost 1 base and the J gene lost 1 base, with 7 bases spanning the gap. Germline V lookup: CDR1 LGHDT, CDR2 YNNKEL (reference sequence). For the CDR3, the DNA is TGTGCCAGCAGCCAAGGACGGGGTAACTATGGCTACACCTTC. Its translation is CASSQGRGNYGYTF.

This clone was seen only a few times. V is TRBV12-3 or TRBV12-4 and J is TRBJ2-3; D is unresolved. The V and J ends lost 3 bases and 2 bases respectively, with 12 bases between them. There are 15 residues in the CDR3. The CDR3 nucleotides are TGTGCCAGCAGTTTGCTTGACGGCTACACAGATACGCAGTATTTT. It is translated as CASSLLDGYTDTQYF.

This clone has just a few counts. The V call is TRBV12-3 or TRBV12-4, the J call TRBJ2-1; 9 bases map to TRBD1. Trimming cost V 7 bases and J 5 bases; bases outside gene matches: 9. CDR3 length: 15 amino acids. CDR3 sequence (DNA): TGTGCCAGCATTCCCGGGACAGGGCAAAACAATGAGCAGTTCTTC. Protein sequence: CASIPGTGQNNEQFF.

This clone was seen more than once but under ten times. The chain recombines TRBV19 with TRBJ1-3; 8 nucleotides match TRBD1. V lost 1 base, J lost 1 base, and 0 bases stayed unmatched. The CDR3 runs to 15 residues. Per the germline V gene, CDR1 is LNHDA and CDR2 is SQIVND (reference sequence). CDR3 region: CASSIGTGSGNTIYF. DNA for the CDR3: TGTGCCAGTAGTATAGGGACAGGGTCTGGAAACACCATATATTTT.

The rearrangement joins TRBV3-1 to TRBJ1-1; 7 bases fit TRBD1. The junction had 3 bases not matched to a gene; V was cut back by 0 bases and J by 5 bases. The V gene's germline CDR1 is LGHDT and CDR2 YNNKEL (reference sequence). CDR3 length: 14 residues. The CDR3 sequence is CASSQDRGWTEAFF. CDR3 in DNA: TGTGCCAGCAGCCAAGACAGGGGGTGGACTGAAGCTTTCTTT.

This clone appeared a few times. This chain uses TRBV6-4 with TRBJ2-1; 9 positions agree with TRBD2. The CDR3 covers 16 residues. Germline CDR1 MRHNA, CDR2 SNTAGT. Germline trimming cut 4 bases from V and 4 bases from J; bases unmatched to any gene: 8. Here the CDR3 reads CASSVTSGTPYNEQFF. CDR3 coding DNA: TGTGCCAGCAGTGTGACTAGCGGTACCCCTTACAATGAGCAGTTCTTC.

The chain is built from TRBV11-3 and TRBJ2-7; the match to TRBD1 covers 8 bases. Trimming cost V 5 bases and J 1 base; bases outside gene matches: 4. Germline lookup yields CDR1 SGHNT and CDR2 YENEEA. The CDR3 extends over 14 amino acids. The CDR3 nucleotides read TGTGCCAGCAGCCGGGACAGGCCATCCTACGAGCAGTACTTC. Translation gives CASSRDRPSYEQYF.

This clone was counted at least ten times. The junction and the germline gene differ at one end; a read error may be behind it. The chain uses TRBV7-7 and TRBJ2-5; 8 bases align to TRBD2. The CDR3 spans 13 residues. The germline gives CDR1 SSHAT, CDR2 FNYEAQ (reference sequence). The CDR3: CASSFELAETQYF. The CDR3 DNA is TGTGCTAGCAGCTTCGAACTAGCGGAAACCCAGTACTTC.

The J gene is TRBJ1-3, the V gene TRBV11-2, with D unresolved. This CDR3 has 13 residues. CDR1 and CDR2 from the germline V gene are SGHAT and FQNNGV. The V gene lost 5 bases and the J gene lost 2 bases, with 7 bases spanning the gap. The CDR3 DNA reads as TGTGCCAGCAGCCATGAGCCTGGAAACACCATATATTTT. This encodes CASSHEPGNTIYF.

This clone was picked up a small number of times. CDR3 residues: CASSEGGGYTF. The DNA of the CDR3 is TGTGCCAGCAGTGAAGGGGGGGGCTACACCTTC. The rearrangement joins TRBV25-1 to TRBJ1-2, with a possible D match to TRBD1 (5 bases). Trimming shortened V by 2 bases and J by 8 bases, and 6 bases separated the two germline ends. Germline assignment: CDR1 MGHDK and CDR2 SYGVNS. The CDR3 is made up of 11 amino acids.